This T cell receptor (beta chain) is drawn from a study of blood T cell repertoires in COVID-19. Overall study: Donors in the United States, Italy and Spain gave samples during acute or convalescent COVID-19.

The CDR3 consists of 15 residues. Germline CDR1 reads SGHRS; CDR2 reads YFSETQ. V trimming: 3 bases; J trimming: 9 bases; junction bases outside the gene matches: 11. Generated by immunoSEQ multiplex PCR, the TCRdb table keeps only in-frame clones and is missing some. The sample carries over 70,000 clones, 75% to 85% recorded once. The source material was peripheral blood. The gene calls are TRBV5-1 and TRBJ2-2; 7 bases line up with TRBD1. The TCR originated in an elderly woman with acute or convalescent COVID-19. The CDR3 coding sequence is TGCGCCAGCAGCTCAAGACAGGGCGGGCCCTGGGAGCTGTTTTTT. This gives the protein CASSSRQGGPWELFF.